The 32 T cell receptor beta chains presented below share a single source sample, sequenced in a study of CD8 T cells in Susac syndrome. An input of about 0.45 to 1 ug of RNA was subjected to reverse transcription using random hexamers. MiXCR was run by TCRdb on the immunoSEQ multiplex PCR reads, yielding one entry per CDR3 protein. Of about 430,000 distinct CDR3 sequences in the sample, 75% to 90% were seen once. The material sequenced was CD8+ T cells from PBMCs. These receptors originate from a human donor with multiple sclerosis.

The CDR3 region is CASSPGTFYNEQFF. The DNA for the CDR3 is TGTGCCAGCAGCCCCGGGACTTTCTACAATGAGCAGTTCTTC. The V and J genes are TRBV7-2 and TRBJ2-1; D perhaps matches TRBD2 (6 bases). Germline CDR1 and CDR2: SGHTA and FQGNSA. The CDR3 loop spans 14 amino acids. V was clipped by 5 bases and J by 3 bases, with 11 bases between them.

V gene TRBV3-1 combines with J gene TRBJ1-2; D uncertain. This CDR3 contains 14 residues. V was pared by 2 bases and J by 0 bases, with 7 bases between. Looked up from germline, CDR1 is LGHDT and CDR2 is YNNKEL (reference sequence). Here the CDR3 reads CASSQSTTNYGYTF. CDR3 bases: TGTGCCAGCAGCCAATCGACAACTAACTATGGCTACACCTTC. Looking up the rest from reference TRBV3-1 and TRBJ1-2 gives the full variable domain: DTAVSQTPKYLVTQMGNDKSIKCEQNLGHDTMYWYKQDSKKFLKIMFSYNNKELIINETVPNRFSPKSPDKAHLNLHINSLELGDSAVYFCASSQSTTNYGYTFGSGTRLTVV.

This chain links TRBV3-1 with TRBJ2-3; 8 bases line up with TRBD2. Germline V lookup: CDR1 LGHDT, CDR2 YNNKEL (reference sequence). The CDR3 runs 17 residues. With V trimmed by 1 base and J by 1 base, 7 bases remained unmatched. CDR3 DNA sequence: TGTGCCAGCAGCCAAGGCTTTACTAGCGGCGGCACAGATACGCAGTATTTT. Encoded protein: CASSQGFTSGGTDTQYF.

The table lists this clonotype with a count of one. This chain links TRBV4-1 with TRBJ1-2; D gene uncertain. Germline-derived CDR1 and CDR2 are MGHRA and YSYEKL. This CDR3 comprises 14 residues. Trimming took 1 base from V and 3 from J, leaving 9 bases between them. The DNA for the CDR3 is TGCGCCAGCAGCCAAGTTTCTGAAGACTATGGCTACACCTTC. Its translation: CASSQVSEDYGYTF.

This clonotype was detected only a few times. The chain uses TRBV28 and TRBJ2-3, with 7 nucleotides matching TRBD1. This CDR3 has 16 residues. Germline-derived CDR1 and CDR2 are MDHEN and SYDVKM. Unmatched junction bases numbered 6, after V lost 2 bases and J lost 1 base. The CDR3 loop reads CASSLRGGFGTDTQYF. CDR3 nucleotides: TGTGCCAGCAGTTTAAGAGGGGGCTTTGGCACAGATACGCAGTATTTT. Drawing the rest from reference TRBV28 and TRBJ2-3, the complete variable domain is DVKVTQSSRYLVKRTGEKVFLECVQDMDHENMFWYRQDPGLGLRLIYFSYDVKMKEKGDIPEGYSVSREKKERFSLILESASTNQTSMYLCASSLRGGFGTDTQYFGPGTRLTVL.

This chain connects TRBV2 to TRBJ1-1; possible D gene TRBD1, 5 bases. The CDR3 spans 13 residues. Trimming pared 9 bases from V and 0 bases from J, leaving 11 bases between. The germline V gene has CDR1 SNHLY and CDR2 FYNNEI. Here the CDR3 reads CARQTELNTEAFF. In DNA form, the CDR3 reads TGTGCCAGACAGACAGAATTGAACACTGAAGCTTTCTTT.

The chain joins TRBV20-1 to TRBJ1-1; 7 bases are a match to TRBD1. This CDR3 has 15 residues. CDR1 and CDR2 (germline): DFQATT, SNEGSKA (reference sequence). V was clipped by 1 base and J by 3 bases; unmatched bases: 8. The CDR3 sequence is CSARAGGYQYTEAFF. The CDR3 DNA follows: TGCAGTGCTAGAGCAGGGGGTTATCAATACACTGAAGCTTTCTTT.

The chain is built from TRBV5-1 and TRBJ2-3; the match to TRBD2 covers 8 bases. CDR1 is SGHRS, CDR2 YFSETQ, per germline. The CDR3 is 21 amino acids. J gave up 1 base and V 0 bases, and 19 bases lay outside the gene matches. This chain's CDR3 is CASSLEPHGSGGPSGTDTQYF. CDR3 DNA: TGCGCCAGCAGCTTGGAACCCCATGGTTCGGGAGGGCCCTCAGGCACAGATACGCAGTATTTT.

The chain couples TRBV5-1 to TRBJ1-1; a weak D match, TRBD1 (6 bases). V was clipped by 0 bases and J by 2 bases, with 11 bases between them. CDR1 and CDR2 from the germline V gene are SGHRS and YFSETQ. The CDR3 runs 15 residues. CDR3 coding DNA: TGCGCCAGCAGCTTGGTGGGACACCAAAACACTGAAGCTTTCTTT. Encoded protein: CASSLVGHQNTEAFF.

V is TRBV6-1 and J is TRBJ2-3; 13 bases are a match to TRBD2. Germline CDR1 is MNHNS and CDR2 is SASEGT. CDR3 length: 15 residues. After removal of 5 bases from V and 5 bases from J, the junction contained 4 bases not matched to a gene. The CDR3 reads CASSRTSGGGDTQYF. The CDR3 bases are TGTGCCAGCAGTAGGACTAGCGGGGGAGGAGATACGCAGTATTTT.

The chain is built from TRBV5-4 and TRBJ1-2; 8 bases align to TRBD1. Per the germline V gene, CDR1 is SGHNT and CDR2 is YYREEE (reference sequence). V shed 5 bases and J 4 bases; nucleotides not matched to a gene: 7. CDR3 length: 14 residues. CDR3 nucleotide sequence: TGTGCCAGCAGGACTGGGACAGGTTTCTATGGCTACACCTTC. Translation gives CASRTGTGFYGYTF.

The CDR3 region is CASSPGTSGGVNEQFF. CDR3 DNA: TGTGCCAGCAGTCCGGGGACTAGCGGGGGGGTCAATGAGCAGTTCTTC. V gene TRBV6-1 combines with J gene TRBJ2-1; 16 positions match TRBD2. CDR3 length equals 16 residues. From germline, CDR1 is MNHNS and CDR2 SASEGT. The ends lost 5 bases at V and 6 bases at J; junction bases unmatched: 4.

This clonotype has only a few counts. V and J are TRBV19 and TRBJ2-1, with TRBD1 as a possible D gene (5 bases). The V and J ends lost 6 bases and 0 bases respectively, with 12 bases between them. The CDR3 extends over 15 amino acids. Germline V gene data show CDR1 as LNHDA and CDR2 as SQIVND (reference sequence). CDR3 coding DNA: TGTGCCAGTAGAAGGCAGGGAAACTCCTACAATGAGCAGTTCTTC. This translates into CASRRQGNSYNEQFF.

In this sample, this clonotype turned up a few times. CDR3 sequence: CASSRISGDTEAFF. For the CDR3, the DNA is TGCGCCAGCAGCCGGATTTCAGGGGACACTGAAGCTTTCTTT. The chain links TRBV4-1 to TRBJ1-1; D is perhaps TRBD1 (6 bases). V gave up 4 bases and J gave up 3 bases, with 12 bases separating them. The CDR3 extends over 14 amino acids. Germline V gene data show CDR1 as MGHRA and CDR2 as YSYEKL.

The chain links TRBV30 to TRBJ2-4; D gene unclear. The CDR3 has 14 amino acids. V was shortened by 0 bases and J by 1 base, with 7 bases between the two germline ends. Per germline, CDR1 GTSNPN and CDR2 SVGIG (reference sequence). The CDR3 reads CAWSVEVAKNIQYF. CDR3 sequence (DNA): TGTGCCTGGAGTGTAGAGGTGGCCAAAAACATTCAGTACTTC.

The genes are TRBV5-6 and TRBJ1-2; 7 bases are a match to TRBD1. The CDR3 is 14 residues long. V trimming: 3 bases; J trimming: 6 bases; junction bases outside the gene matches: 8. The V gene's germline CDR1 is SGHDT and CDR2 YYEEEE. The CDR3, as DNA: TGTGCCAGCAGCTCGATGACAGGGTGGAATGGCTACACCTTC. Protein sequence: CASSSMTGWNGYTF.

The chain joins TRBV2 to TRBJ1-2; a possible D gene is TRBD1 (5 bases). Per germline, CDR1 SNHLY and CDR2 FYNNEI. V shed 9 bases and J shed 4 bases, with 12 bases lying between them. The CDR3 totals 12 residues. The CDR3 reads CASRGGSYGYTF. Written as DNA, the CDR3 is TGTGCCAGTCGGGGCGGGAGCTATGGCTACACCTTC. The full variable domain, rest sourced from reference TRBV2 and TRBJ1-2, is EPEVTQTPSHQVTQMGQEVILRCVPISNHLYFYWYRQILGQKVEFLVSFYNNEISEKSEIFDDQFSVERPDGSNFTLKIRSTKLEDSAMYFCASRGGSYGYTFGSGTRLTVV.

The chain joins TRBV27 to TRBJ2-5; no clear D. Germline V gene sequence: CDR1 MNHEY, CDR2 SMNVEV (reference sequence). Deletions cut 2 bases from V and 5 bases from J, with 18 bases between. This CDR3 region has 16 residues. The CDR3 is CASSLAPPPQVETQYF. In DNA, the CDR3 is TGTGCCAGCAGTTTAGCCCCCCCGCCCCAAGTTGAGACCCAGTACTTC.

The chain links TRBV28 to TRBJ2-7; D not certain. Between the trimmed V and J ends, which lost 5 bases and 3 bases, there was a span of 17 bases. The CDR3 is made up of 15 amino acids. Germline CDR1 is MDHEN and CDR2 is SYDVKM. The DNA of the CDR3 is TGTGCCAGCAGTCGCGCGGCAGAAAGTATCTACGAGCAGTACTTC. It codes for CASSRAAESIYEQYF.

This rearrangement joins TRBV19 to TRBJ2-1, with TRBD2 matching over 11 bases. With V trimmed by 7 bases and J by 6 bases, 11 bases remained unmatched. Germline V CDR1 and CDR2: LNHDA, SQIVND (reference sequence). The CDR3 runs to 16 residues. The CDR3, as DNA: TGTGCCAGTACAAAAGGGGGACTAGCGGTTTTCAATGAGCAGTTCTTC. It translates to CASTKGGLAVFNEQFF.

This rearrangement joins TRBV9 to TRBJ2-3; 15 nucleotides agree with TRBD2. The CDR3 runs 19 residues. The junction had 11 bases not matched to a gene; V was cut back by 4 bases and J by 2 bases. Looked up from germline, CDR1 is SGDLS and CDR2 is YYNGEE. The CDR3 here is CASSQSGLAGGLDTDTQYF. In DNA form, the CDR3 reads TGTGCCAGCAGCCAATCGGGACTAGCGGGGGGTCTCGACACAGATACGCAGTATTTT. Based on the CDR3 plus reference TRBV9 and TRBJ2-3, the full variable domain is DSGVTQTPKHLITATGQRVTLRCSPRSGDLSVYWYQQSLDQGLQFLIQYYNGEERAKGNILERFSAQQFPDLHSELNLSSLELGDSALYFCASSQSGLAGGLDTDTQYFGPGTRLTVL.

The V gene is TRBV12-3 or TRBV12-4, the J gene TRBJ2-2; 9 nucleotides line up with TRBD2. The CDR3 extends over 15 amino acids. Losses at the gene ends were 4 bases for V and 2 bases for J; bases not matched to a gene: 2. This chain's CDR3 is CASSWGTSNTGELFF. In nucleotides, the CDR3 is TGTGCCAGCAGTTGGGGGACTAGCAACACCGGGGAGCTGTTTTTT.

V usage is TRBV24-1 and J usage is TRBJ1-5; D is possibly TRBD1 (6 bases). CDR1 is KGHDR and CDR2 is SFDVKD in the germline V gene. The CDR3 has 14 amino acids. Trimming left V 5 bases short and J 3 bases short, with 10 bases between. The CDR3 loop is CATSATGFNQPQHF. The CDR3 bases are TGTGCCACCAGTGCCACAGGGTTCAATCAGCCCCAGCATTTT.

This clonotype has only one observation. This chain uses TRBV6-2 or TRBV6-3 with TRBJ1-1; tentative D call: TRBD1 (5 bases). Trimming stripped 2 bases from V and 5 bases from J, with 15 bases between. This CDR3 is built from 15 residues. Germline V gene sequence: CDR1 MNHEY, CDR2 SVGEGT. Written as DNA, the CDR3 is TGTGCCAGCAGTTACGGGGTGCCCGGGGGGACTGAAGCTTTCTTT. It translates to CASSYGVPGGTEAFF.

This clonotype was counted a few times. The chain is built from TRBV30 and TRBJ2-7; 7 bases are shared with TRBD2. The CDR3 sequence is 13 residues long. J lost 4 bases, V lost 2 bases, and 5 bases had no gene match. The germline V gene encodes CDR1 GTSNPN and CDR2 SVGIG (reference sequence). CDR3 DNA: TGTGCCTGGAGTTGGGGGGGTGGGTACGAGCAGTACTTC. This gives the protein CAWSWGGGYEQYF. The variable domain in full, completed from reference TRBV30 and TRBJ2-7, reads SQTIHQWPATLVQPVGSPLSLECTVEGTSNPNLYWYRQAAGRGLQLLFYSVGIGQISSEVPQNLSASRPQDRQFILSSKKLLLSDSGFYLCAWSWGGGYEQYFGPGTRLTVT.

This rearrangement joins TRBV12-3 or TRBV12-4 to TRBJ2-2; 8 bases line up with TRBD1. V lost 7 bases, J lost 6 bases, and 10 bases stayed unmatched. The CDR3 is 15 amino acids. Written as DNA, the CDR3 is TGTGCCAGCACTAAGGACAGGGAAGACGCCGGGGAGCTGTTTTTT. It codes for CASTKDREDAGELFF.

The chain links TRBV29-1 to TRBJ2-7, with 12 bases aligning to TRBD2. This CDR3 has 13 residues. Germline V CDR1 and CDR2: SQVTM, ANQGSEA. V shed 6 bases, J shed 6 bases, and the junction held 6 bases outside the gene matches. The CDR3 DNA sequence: TGCAGCGTGCCGACTAGCGGGAGTGGCGAGCAGTACTTC. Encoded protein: CSVPTSGSGEQYF.

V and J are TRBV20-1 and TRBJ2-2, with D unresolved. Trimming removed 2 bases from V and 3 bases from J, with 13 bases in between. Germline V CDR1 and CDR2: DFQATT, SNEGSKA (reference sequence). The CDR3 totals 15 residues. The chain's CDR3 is CSARPSPLYTGELFF. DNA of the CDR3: TGCAGTGCTAGACCCTCCCCTCTATACACCGGGGAGCTGTTTTTT.

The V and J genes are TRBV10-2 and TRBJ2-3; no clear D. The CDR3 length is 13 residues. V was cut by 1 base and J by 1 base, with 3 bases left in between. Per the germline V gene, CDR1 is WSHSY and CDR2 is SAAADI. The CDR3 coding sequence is TGCGCCAGCAGTGAGTTTCGCACAGATACGCAGTATTTT. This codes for CASSEFRTDTQYF.

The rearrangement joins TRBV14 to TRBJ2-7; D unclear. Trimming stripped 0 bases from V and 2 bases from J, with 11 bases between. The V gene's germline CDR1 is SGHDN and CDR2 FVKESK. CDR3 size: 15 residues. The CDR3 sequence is CASSQDAMDAYEQYF. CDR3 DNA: TGTGCCAGCAGCCAAGATGCAATGGACGCCTACGAGCAGTACTTC.

Here the CDR3 DNA reads TGCGCCAGCAGCTTGGAACTAGCGGGGGATACCTACGAGCAGTACTTC. Its translation is CASSLELAGDTYEQYF. V is TRBV5-1 and J is TRBJ2-7, with 11 bases that match TRBD2. CDR1 SGHRS and CDR2 YFSETQ come from the germline V gene. Trimming removed 0 bases from V and 2 bases from J; junction bases left unmatched: 4. CDR3 length: 16 residues.

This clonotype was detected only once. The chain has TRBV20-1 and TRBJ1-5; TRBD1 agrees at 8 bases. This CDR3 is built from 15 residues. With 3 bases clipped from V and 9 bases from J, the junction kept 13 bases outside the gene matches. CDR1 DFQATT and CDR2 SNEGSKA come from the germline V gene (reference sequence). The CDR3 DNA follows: TGCAGTGCTAGGACAGGGGAACTCGATTTCACGCCCCAGCATTTT. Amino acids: CSARTGELDFTPQHF.